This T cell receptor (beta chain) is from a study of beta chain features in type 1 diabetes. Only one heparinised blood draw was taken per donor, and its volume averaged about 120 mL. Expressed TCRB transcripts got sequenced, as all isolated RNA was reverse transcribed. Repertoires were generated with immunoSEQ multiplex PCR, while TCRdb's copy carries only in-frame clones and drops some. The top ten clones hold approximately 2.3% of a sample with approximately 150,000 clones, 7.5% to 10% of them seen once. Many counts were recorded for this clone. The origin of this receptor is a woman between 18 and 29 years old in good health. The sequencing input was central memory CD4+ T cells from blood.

The CDR3 DNA reads as TGTGCCGGGTTCTCAGGGTCGAGGAACAATGAGCAGTTCTTC. Translated, it gives CAGFSGSRNNEQFF. The V call is TRBV19, the J call TRBJ2-1; weak D call: TRBD1 (5 bases). The CDR3 contains 14 residues. V was cut by 11 bases and J by 5 bases, with 19 bases left in between. CDR1 is LNHDA, CDR2 SQIVND, per germline (reference sequence).